A single sample gave rise to the 19 T cell receptor beta chains below, sequenced in a study of identifying expanded T cells in peripheral blood. Libraries were prepared by immunoSEQ multiplex PCR; TCRdb keeps only in-frame clonotypes and omits some of them. The sample contains around 90,000 clones, around 88% of which appear only once. Sequencing was done on a sample of blood. The receptors come from a person aged 18 to 70 in good health.

The chain combines TRBV6-1 with TRBJ2-7, with TRBD1 matching 8 bases. The germline gives CDR1 MNHNS, CDR2 SASEGT. Trimming cost V 3 bases and J 2 bases; bases outside gene matches: 6. The CDR3 consists of 15 residues. CDR3 protein: CASSEPGQVPYEQYF. The CDR3 nucleotides are TGTGCCAGCAGTGAGCCGGGACAGGTCCCCTACGAGCAGTACTTC.

The J gene is TRBJ1-3, the V gene TRBV30; the D is unclear. The V end was cut by 0 bases, the J end by 0 bases, with 6 bases between. The germline V gene encodes CDR1 GTSNPN and CDR2 SVGIG (reference sequence). CDR3 length: 14 residues. The CDR3 sequence: CAWSVRISGNTIYF. CDR3 DNA sequence: TGTGCCTGGAGTGTACGTATCTCTGGAAACACCATATATTTT.

The rearrangement uses TRBV5-1 and TRBJ2-7, with 10 positions matching TRBD2. V shed 4 bases, J shed 2 bases, and the junction held 21 bases outside the gene matches. The germline V gene encodes CDR1 SGHRS and CDR2 YFSETQ. This CDR3 region has 20 residues. This chain's CDR3 is CASSRGPGRLAGPRTYEQYF. CDR3 DNA: TGCGCCAGCAGCAGGGGACCGGGGAGACTAGCGGGCCCTAGAACCTACGAGCAGTACTTC. The full variable domain, in which reference TRBV5-1 and TRBJ2-7 provide the parts outside the CDR3, is KAGVTQTPRYLIKTRGQQVTLSCSPISGHRSVSWYQQTPGQGLQFLFEYFSETQRNKGNFPGRFSGRQFSNSRSEMNVSTLELGDSALYLCASSRGPGRLAGPRTYEQYFGPGTRLTVT.

CDR3 sequence (DNA): TGTGCCAGCAGCTTGGCGGGGGCCCAAGAGACCCAGTACTTC. Translated: CASSLAGAQETQYF. V and J are TRBV5-4 and TRBJ2-5, with D possibly being TRBD1 or TRBD2 (6 bases each). Germline values: CDR1 SGHNT, CDR2 YYREEE (reference sequence). The V and J ends lost 0 bases and 1 base respectively, with 7 bases between them. CDR3 length: 14 residues.

This clone was detected once. The chain combines TRBV2 with TRBJ2-1, with D possibly matching TRBD1 (6 bases). This CDR3 region has 14 residues. V was cut by 5 bases and J by 3 bases, with 11 bases left in between. Germline V gene sequence: CDR1 SNHLY, CDR2 FYNNEI. As DNA, the CDR3 is TGTGCCAGCAGTTTCCGGGACAACTACAATGAGCAGTTCTTC. It encodes CASSFRDNYNEQFF.

The chain uses TRBV4-3 and TRBJ2-3; 8 nucleotides match TRBD2. This CDR3 has 15 residues. Germline V gene lookup returns CDR1 LGHNA and CDR2 YSLEER. The V segment lost 0 bases and the J segment 7 bases; nucleotides outside the gene matches: 6. The CDR3 is CASSQEREAHNTQYF. CDR3 in DNA: TGCGCCAGCAGCCAAGAGCGGGAGGCGCACAATACGCAGTATTTT.

The V gene is TRBV30, the J gene TRBJ1-2; D is undetermined. Between the trimmed V and J ends, which lost 0 bases and 4 bases, there was a span of 15 bases. Germline V gene sequence: CDR1 GTSNPN, CDR2 SVGIG (reference sequence). The CDR3 has 15 residues. The CDR3 sequence is CAWSVTGGKSYGYTF. The CDR3 DNA is TGTGCCTGGAGTGTTACGGGTGGGAAATCCTATGGCTACACCTTC.

In its sample, this clone was seen once. The CDR3 coding sequence is TGTGCCAGCAGTTTCCCCTCCCCTAGCGGGACGTACAATGAGCAGTTCTTC. It yields the protein CASSFPSPSGTYNEQFF. The gene calls are TRBV27 and TRBJ2-1, with TRBD2 matching over 9 bases. V lost 3 bases to trimming and J lost 4 bases; unmatched junction nucleotides: 10. CDR3 length: 17 amino acids. Germline CDR1 MNHEY, CDR2 SMNVEV (reference sequence).

There are a few counts of this clone. This chain joins TRBV2 and TRBJ1-6, with 10 bases aligning to TRBD1. Germline assignment: CDR1 SNHLY and CDR2 FYNNEI. V lost 7 bases to trimming and J lost 9 bases; unmatched junction nucleotides: 6. This CDR3 has 14 amino acids. The DNA of the CDR3 is TGTGCCAGCACAACCGGGACAGGGGTTTCACCCCTCCACTTT. It is translated as CASTTGTGVSPLHF.

This clone has a single count. The chain employs TRBV7-2 and TRBJ2-1, with D uncertain. The V gene lost 1 base and the J gene lost 6 bases, with 7 bases spanning the gap. This CDR3 spans 13 amino acids. CDR1 and CDR2 from the germline V gene are SGHTA and FQGNSA. DNA of the CDR3: TGTGCCAGCAGCTTAGGACTCATCAATGAGCAGTTCTTC. This sequence encodes CASSLGLINEQFF.

The chain employs TRBV6-5 and TRBJ2-7; 12 bases are a match to TRBD1. V gave up 0 bases and J gave up 7 bases; unmatched junction bases: 4. CDR3 size: 15 residues. The germline CDR1 and CDR2 sequences are MNHEY and SVGAGI. CDR3: CASSYSRDRGREQYF. CDR3 sequence (DNA): TGTGCCAGCAGTTACTCGAGGGACAGGGGGCGAGAGCAGTACTTC.

The genes are TRBV4-3 and TRBJ2-5, with unresolved D. Looked up from germline, CDR1 is LGHNA and CDR2 is YSLEER. Trimming cost V 0 bases and J 5 bases, with 10 bases left between them. CDR3 length equals 14 residues. CDR3 nucleotide sequence: TGCGCCAGCAGCCAAGATGGCTTTCGGGAGACCCAGTACTTC. Its translation: CASSQDGFRETQYF.

This chain links TRBV5-1 with TRBJ2-3, with 9 bases identical to TRBD2. V lost 2 bases to trimming and J lost 2 bases; unmatched junction nucleotides: 12. CDR3 length: 18 residues. Germline V gene data show CDR1 as SGHRS and CDR2 as YFSETQ. CDR3 amino acids: CASSFGTSSMGTTDTQYF. The CDR3 DNA sequence: TGCGCCAGCAGCTTTGGGACTAGCTCCATGGGGACCACAGATACGCAGTATTTT.

V usage is TRBV5-1 and J usage is TRBJ1-3; possible D gene TRBD1, 6 bases. V dropped 1 base and J dropped 0 bases, with 11 bases sitting between them. The length of the CDR3 is 16 residues. Germline loops: CDR1 SGHRS, CDR2 YFSETQ. The CDR3 reads CASSLTGPNSGNTIYF. In DNA, the CDR3 is TGCGCCAGCAGCTTGACAGGGCCTAACTCTGGAAACACCATATATTTT.

The gene calls are TRBV15 and TRBJ2-3; 12 bases line up with TRBD2. V lost 4 bases to trimming and J lost 2 bases; unmatched junction nucleotides: 4. This CDR3 has 16 residues. Germline V gene data show CDR1 as LNHNV and CDR2 as YYDKDF (reference sequence). CDR3 DNA sequence: TGTGCCACCAGCAAGACTAGCGGGAGCTTCACAGATACGCAGTATTTT. Amino acid sequence: CATSKTSGSFTDTQYF. Using reference TRBV15 and TRBJ2-3 for the parts outside the CDR3, the full variable domain is DAMVIQNPRYQVTQFGKPVTLSCSQTLNHNVMYWYQQKSSQAPKLLFHYYDKDFNNEADTPDNFQSRRPNTSFCFLDIRSPGLGDTAMYLCATSKTSGSFTDTQYFGPGTRLTVL.

This chain connects TRBV5-1 to TRBJ2-1; 9 nucleotides align to TRBD2. CDR1 is SGHRS, CDR2 YFSETQ, per germline. This CDR3 contains 18 residues. V shed 3 bases and J 0 bases; nucleotides not matched to a gene: 10. In DNA form, the CDR3 reads TGCGCCAGCAGCTCCCTCGGAAGCGGGGGGAGCTCCTACAATGAGCAGTTCTTC. Translated, it gives CASSSLGSGGSSYNEQFF.

The chain links TRBV4-1 to TRBJ2-5; D remains unclear. From germline, CDR1 is MGHRA and CDR2 YSYEKL. The CDR3 contains 15 residues. Trimming removed 0 bases from V and 4 bases from J, with 12 bases in between. The CDR3 sequence is CASSQENGVRETQYF. For the CDR3, the DNA is TGCGCCAGCAGCCAAGAGAATGGGGTTCGAGAGACCCAGTACTTC.

As concerns this clone: Because the CDR3's place on the DNA is in doubt, the DNA is left out and the CDR3 is given as listed by TCRdb. The V and J genes are TRBV28 and TRBJ2-4; the DNA was not used to check the table's D call, TRBD1. The CDR3 is 14 amino acids in total, end residues counted. In germline, CDR1 is MDHEN, CDR2 SYDVKM. CDR3 in amino acids: CASSLSLWGPGTYF.

The V gene is TRBV6-9, the J gene TRBJ1-4, with 9 bases fitting TRBD1. The CDR3 has 14 residues. Germline CDR1 reads MNHGY; CDR2 reads SVAAGI. The junction had 8 bases not matched to a gene; V was cut back by 8 bases and J by 7 bases. CDR3 region: CASFPRTGVEKLFF. DNA for the CDR3: TGTGCCAGCTTTCCCCGGACAGGGGTTGAAAAACTGTTTTTT.